A selection of T cell receptor beta chains follows, all from one sample in a study of blood T cell repertoires in COVID-19. Method: immunoSEQ multiplex PCR; TCRdb's copy keeps in-frame clones and lacks some. The sample lists over 150,000 clones; around 87% were seen once. Material: peripheral blood. The receptor source for this set is a man aged 40-50 years with active or convalescent COVID-19. CDR3s include the opening cysteine and the closing phenylalanine or tryptophan. The D gene is left open where the match is weak. A clone size is listed for some rows: how often the clone was seen (once, few, many), or a class if it is expanded.

>TRBJ1-5|TRBV27|NA|NA
CASSQGMGNQPQHF
TGTGCCAGCAGTCAGGGGATGGGCAATCAGCCCCAGCATTTT
>TRBJ1-2|TRBV5-1|NA|TRBD1
CASSGGQVGGYTF
TGCGCCAGCAGCGGGGGACAGGTTGGAGGCTACACCTTC
>TRBJ2-2|TRBV19|NA|NA
CAIQGWDTGELFF
TGTGCCATACAGGGTTGGGACACCGGGGAGCTGTTTTTT
>TRBJ1-6|TRBV30|NA|NA
CAWRWSSESSYNSPLHF
TGTGCCTGGAGATGGTCCTCCGAGAGCTCCTATAATTCACCCCTCCACTTT
>TRBJ2-5|TRBV7-3|NA|NA
CASSLLGSSPETQYF
TGTGCCAGCAGCTTACTAGGATCTAGCCCGGAGACCCAGTACTTC
>TRBJ2-1|TRBV18|few|TRBD2
CASSPGTNSYNEQFF
TGTGCCAGCTCCCCCGGGACTAACTCCTACAATGAGCAGTTCTTC
>TRBJ1-1|TRBV6-1|NA|NA
CASSEARGSGTEAFF
TGTGCCAGCAGTGAAGCGAGGGGGAGCGGCACTGAAGCTTTCTTT
>TRBJ2-2|TRBV10-3|NA|NA
CAISYRPGSTNTGELFF
TGTGCCATCAGTTACCGCCCAGGGTCAACGAACACCGGGGAGCTGTTTTTT
>TRBJ1-1|TRBV5-1|NA|NA
CASSLDGRGSREAFF
TGCGCCAGCAGTCTGGATGGTAGGGGGTCCCGTGAAGCTTTCTTT
>TRBJ1-6|TRBV6-5|NA|NA
CASSYSGSSYNSPLHF
TGTGCCAGCAGTTACTCGGGGAGCTCCTATAATTCACCCCTCCACTTT
>TRBJ2-1|TRBV30|NA|NA
CAWRVGAENEQFF
TGTGCCTGGCGCGTCGGCGCGGAAAATGAGCAGTTCTTC
>TRBJ2-1|TRBV11-2|NA|NA
CASTHGRAGLGEQFF
TGTGCCAGCACCCACGGGCGGGCCGGGCTCGGTGAGCAGTTCTTC
>TRBJ2-7|TRBV2|NA|NA
CASTQRVREQYF
TGTGCCAGCACACAGAGGGTCAGGGAGCAGTACTTC
>TRBJ1-2|TRBV3-1/TRBV3-2|NA|NA
CASSQGPILSGYTF
TGTGCCAGCAGCCAAGGTCCTATCTTGTCAGGCTACACCTTC
>TRBJ1-6|TRBV27|NA|TRBD1
CASSLWTGDNSPLHF
TGTGCCAGCAGTTTATGGACAGGAGATAATTCACCCCTCCACTTT
>TRBJ2-3|TRBV9|NA|TRBD1
CASSSAGTGGTDTQYF
TGTGCCAGCAGCTCAGCAGGGACAGGGGGGACAGATACGCAGTATTTT
>TRBJ1-6|TRBV7-2|NA|NA
CASSLLGRGNSPLHF
TGTGCCAGCAGCTTATTGGGAAGGGGTAATTCACCCCTCCACTTT
>TRBJ1-1|TRBV29-1|NA|NA
CSVEWRRDTAFF
TGCAGCGTGGAATGGAGACGGGATACGGCTTTCTTT
>TRBJ1-4|TRBV2|few|TRBD1
CASSTGATSTNEKLFF
TGTGCCAGCAGCACAGGGGCCACATCAACTAATGAAAAACTGTTTTTT
>TRBJ1-1|TRBV19|NA|TRBD1
CASTDRTGYLNTEAFF
TGTGCCAGTACCGATCGGACAGGGTATTTGAACACTGAAGCTTTCTTT
>TRBJ2-7|TRBV28|NA|NA
CASSLGGVSSYEQYF
TGTGCCAGCAGTTTAGGCGGGGTTAGCTCCTACGAGCAGTACTTC
>TRBJ1-4|TRBV30|NA|NA
CAWSPFEKLFF
TGTGCCTGGAGCCCCTTTGAAAAACTGTTTTTT
>TRBJ2-1|TRBV5-4|NA|TRBD1
CASSPSGGIYNEQFF
TGTGCCAGCAGCCCATCAGGGGGCATCTACAATGAGCAGTTCTTC
>TRBJ2-7|TRBV12-5|NA|TRBD1
CASGLVLGQGREQYF
TGTGCTAGTGGTTTGGTACTGGGACAGGGTCGCGAGCAGTACTTC
>TRBJ2-1|TRBV27|once|NA
CASSLELSSYNEQFF
TGTGCCAGCAGTTTAGAGCTGAGCTCCTACAATGAGCAGTTCTTC
>TRBJ2-1|TRBV27|NA|TRBD2
CASSFGLAGGNEQFF
TGTGCCAGCAGTTTCGGACTAGCGGGGGGCAATGAGCAGTTCTTC
>TRBJ1-4|TRBV21-1|NA|NA
CASSKAVVAGGRREKLFF
TGTGCCAGCAGCAAAGCTGTTGTTGCGGGGGGCAGGAGAGAAAAACTGTTTTTT
>TRBJ2-3|TRBV9|NA|NA
CASAGSDTQYF
TGTGCCAGCGCGGGATCAGATACGCAGTATTTT
>TRBJ2-3|TRBV11-3|NA|TRBD2
CASSLEKTSGDADTQYF
TGTGCCAGCAGCTTAGAGAAGACTAGCGGGGACGCAGATACGCAGTATTTT
>TRBJ1-5|TRBV14|NA|NA
CASSQGSLQPQHF
TGTGCCAGCAGCCAAGGTTCACTTCAGCCCCAGCATTTT
>TRBJ1-3|TRBV7-8|many|TRBD1
CASSNYRGTGNTIYF
TGTGCCAGCAGTAATTACAGGGGAACGGGAAACACCATATATTTT
>TRBJ2-1|TRBV19|NA|TRBD1
CASSINRGDNEQFF
TGTGCCAGTAGTATTAACAGGGGGGACAATGAGCAGTTCTTC
>TRBJ2-7|TRBV7-2|NA|NA
CASSLGAYRYEQYF
TGTGCCAGCAGCCTAGGGGCATACCGCTACGAGCAGTACTTC
>TRBJ1-2|TRBV5-6|once|TRBD1
CASSPLPGQGEGYGYTF
TGTGCCAGCAGTCCCTTGCCGGGACAGGGTGAGGGCTATGGCTACACCTTC
>TRBJ1-1|TRBV19|NA|NA
CASSPTENTEAFF
TGTGCCAGTAGTCCCACAGAGAACACTGAAGCTTTCTTT
>TRBJ1-4|TRBV3-1/TRBV3-2|NA|NA
CASSHLRTVEKLFF
TGTGCCAGCAGCCACCTCAGGACAGTTGAAAAACTGTTTTTT
>TRBJ1-6|TRBV9|once|NA
CASSVGVGPSNSPLHF
TGTGCCAGCAGCGTAGGAGTGGGGCCTTCCAATTCACCCCTCCACTTT
>TRBJ1-6|TRBV7-9|NA|NA
CASSLSQINSPLHF
TGTGCCAGCAGCTTAAGTCAGATTAATTCACCCCTCCACTTT
>TRBJ2-1|TRBV12-3/TRBV12-4|NA|NA
CASTLQTGSQQFF
TGTGCCAGCACCCTCCAAACAGGATCACAGCAGTTCTTC
>TRBJ1-1|TRBV2|NA|NA
CASSGPGSPNTEAFF
TGTGCCAGCAGTGGCCCGGGATCCCCGAACACTGAAGCTTTCTTT
>TRBJ1-5|TRBV2|NA|TRBD1
CASNPGQGSDQPQHF
TGTGCCAGCAACCCCGGACAGGGGTCAGATCAGCCCCAGCATTTT
>TRBJ1-2|TRBV19|NA|NA
CASNVGGQDYGYTF
TGTGCCAGTAACGTCGGGGGGCAGGACTATGGCTACACCTTC
>TRBJ2-1|TRBV14|once|TRBD1
CASSPYAGTGGYNEQFF
TGTGCCAGCAGCCCCTATGCCGGGACAGGGGGATACAATGAGCAGTTCTTC
>TRBJ2-7|TRBV3-1/TRBV3-2|NA|NA
CASSQNEASSYEQYF
TGTGCCAGCAGCCAAAACGAAGCGAGCTCCTACGAGCAGTACTTC
>TRBJ1-6|TRBV11-1|NA|TRBD1
CASSRGQGYSPLHF
TGTGCCAGCAGCCGAGGACAGGGTTATTCACCCCTCCACTTT